The next 16 T cell receptor beta chains were all read from a single sample in a study of graft-versus-host responses after intestinal transplantation. The protocol was immunoSEQ multiplex PCR, while the TCRdb copy is restricted to in-frame clones and leaves out a portion. The repertoire includes approximately 70,000 clones, over 85% of them detected once, and roughly 6.7% sits in the top ten. Material: bone marrow, obtained nearly 750 days after intestinal transplantation. All receptors come from a human patient who received an intestinal transplant, so some T cells may come from the graft donor.

The rearrangement uses TRBV27 and TRBJ2-7, with 9 bases aligning to TRBD1. CDR1 is MNHEY and CDR2 is SMNVEV in the germline V gene (reference sequence). With 7 bases clipped from V and 3 bases from J, the junction kept 7 bases outside the gene matches. The CDR3 is made up of 14 amino acids. The CDR3, as DNA: TGTGCCAGCAAGTACAGGGGGCCGGGCTACGAGCAGTACTTC. Its translation: CASKYRGPGYEQYF.

The CDR3 here is CSVQSTGRGTQYF. The CDR3, as DNA: TGCAGCGTTCAATCGACAGGCCGGGGGACCCAGTACTTC. The chain recombines TRBV29-1 with TRBJ2-5; TRBD1 might be the D (6 bases). The V end was cut by 5 bases, the J end by 7 bases, with 17 bases between. The germline V gene encodes CDR1 SQVTM and CDR2 ANQGSEA. This CDR3 spans 13 amino acids.

This clone was seen just once. The rearrangement uses TRBV2 and TRBJ1-1; TRBD1 is a possible D gene (6 bases). V was shortened by 3 bases and J by 1 base, with 6 bases between the two germline ends. CDR3 size: 13 residues. Germline V CDR1 and CDR2: SNHLY, FYNNEI. In DNA form, the CDR3 reads TGTGCCAGCAGTGACAGGGGGAACACTGAAGCTTTCTTT. Translating it yields CASSDRGNTEAFF.

The V and J genes are TRBV6-5 and TRBJ1-4, with 10 bases fitting TRBD1. The CDR3 covers 14 residues. Losses at the gene ends were 0 bases for V and 10 bases for J; bases not matched to a gene: 2. Germline lookup yields CDR1 MNHEY and CDR2 SVGAGI. The CDR3 here is CASSYSRDRGKLFF. The CDR3 bases are TGTGCCAGCAGTTACTCCCGGGACAGGGGAAAACTGTTTTTT.

The J gene is TRBJ2-5, the V gene TRBV18; no definite D call. CDR1 and CDR2 from the germline V gene are KGHSH and LQKENI. V lost 3 bases, J lost 2 bases, and 4 bases lay in between. There are 12 residues in the CDR3. The DNA of the CDR3 is TGTGCCAGCTCACCGCAGCAAGAGACCCAGTACTTC. It encodes CASSPQQETQYF.

The V call is TRBV4-1, the J call TRBJ1-5; D not certain. The CDR3 runs 17 residues. V was shortened by 0 bases and J by 7 bases, with 19 bases between the two germline ends. Germline V gene lookup returns CDR1 MGHRA and CDR2 YSYEKL. CDR3 DNA: TGCGCCAGCAGCCAAGATACGGCGAGAGGTTCGAAGCAGCCCCAGCATTTT. Encoded protein: CASSQDTARGSKQPQHF.

The CDR3 region is CASSLNGEINSPLHF. DNA of the CDR3: TGTGCCAGCAGCTTAAACGGGGAGATCAATTCACCCCTCCACTTT. The chain is built from TRBV7-3 and TRBJ1-6; D gene uncertain. V lost 1 base and J 7 bases, leaving 11 bases between the germline ends. Germline V CDR1 and CDR2: SGHTA, FQGTGA. The CDR3 length is 15 residues. Combining the CDR3 with reference TRBV7-3 and TRBJ1-6 gives the whole variable domain GAGVSQTPSNKVTEKGKYVELRCDPISGHTALYWYRQSLGQGPEFLIYFQGTGAADDSGLPNDRFFAVRPEGSVSTLKIQRTERGDSAVYLCASSLNGEINSPLHFGNGTRLTVT.

The rearrangement links TRBV7-9 to TRBJ2-1, with D tentatively TRBD1 (5 bases). The CDR3 sequence is 15 residues long. V was shortened by 2 bases and J by 6 bases, with 14 bases between the two germline ends. CDR1 SEHNR and CDR2 FQNEAQ come from the germline V gene (reference sequence). The CDR3 protein is CASSLSGRGLNEQFF. CDR3 DNA: TGTGCCAGCAGCTTAAGTGGAAGGGGTCTCAATGAGCAGTTCTTC.

This chain joins TRBV10-2 and TRBJ2-7, with TRBD2 matching over 9 bases. Germline trimming cut 2 bases from V and 5 bases from J; bases unmatched to any gene: 7. CDR1 is WSHSY, CDR2 SAAADI, per germline. The CDR3 runs to 15 residues. The CDR3 nucleotides read TGCGCCAGCAGTGAGGCCCAGCGGGAGGTAGACGAGCAGTACTTC. As protein: CASSEAQREVDEQYF.

The chain links TRBV27 to TRBJ2-7, with D perhaps matching TRBD1 (6 bases). There are 14 residues in the CDR3. Germline-derived CDR1 and CDR2 are MNHEY and SMNVEV (reference sequence). The V end lost 7 bases, the J end lost 0 bases, and 13 bases lay between the germline ends. The CDR3 protein is CASTATDSSYEQYF. The CDR3 coding sequence is TGTGCCAGCACCGCGACGGACAGCTCCTACGAGCAGTACTTC.

The genes are TRBV11-2 and TRBJ2-1; no clear D. Germline V gene sequence: CDR1 SGHAT, CDR2 FQNNGV. The CDR3 is 14 residues long. V lost 1 base to trimming and J lost 10 bases, with 14 bases between them. The CDR3 DNA is TGTGCCAGCAGCTTAGGTCCCCAACTGGTCGAGCAGTTCTTC. Translated: CASSLGPQLVEQFF.

DNA for the CDR3: TGTGCCAGCAGGGGAACAGCTAACACCGGGGAGCTGTTTTTT. The encoded protein is CASRGTANTGELFF. This chain joins TRBV7-9 and TRBJ2-2; D is unclear. This CDR3 has 14 amino acids. Trimming stripped 6 bases from V and 2 bases from J, with 10 bases between. The germline CDR1 and CDR2 sequences are SEHNR and FQNEAQ (reference sequence). Based on the CDR3 plus reference TRBV7-9 and TRBJ2-2, the full variable domain is DTGVSQNPRHKITKRGQNVTFRCDPISEHNRLYWYRQTLGQGPEFLTYFQNEAQLEKSRLLSDRFSAERPKGSFSTLEIQRTEQGDSAMYLCASRGTANTGELFFGEGSRLTVL.

This chain connects TRBV7-9 to TRBJ2-7; TRBD1 or TRBD2 may be the D gene (5 bases each). Trimming took 5 bases from V and 2 from J, leaving 16 bases between them. Germline lookup yields CDR1 SEHNR and CDR2 FQNEAQ (reference sequence). This CDR3 region has 15 residues. This chain's CDR3 is CASSDGVRVTYEQYF. The CDR3, as DNA: TGTGCCAGCAGCGACGGGGTCAGGGTGACCTACGAGCAGTACTTC.

V usage is TRBV6-1 and J usage is TRBJ1-5; perhaps TRBD1 as D (6 bases). From germline, CDR1 is MNHNS and CDR2 SASEGT. The CDR3 length is 15 residues. V was cut by 3 bases and J by 6 bases, with 15 bases left in between. This chain's CDR3 is CASSEEPGDGQPQHF. The CDR3 nucleotides read TGTGCCAGCAGTGAGGAACCAGGGGATGGTCAGCCCCAGCATTTT.

The gene calls are TRBV18 and TRBJ2-1; the match to TRBD1 covers 12 bases. The germline V gene has CDR1 KGHSH and CDR2 LQKENI. The CDR3 is 14 residues long. With V trimmed by 4 bases and J by 7 bases, 2 bases remained unmatched. The CDR3 reads CASSRDRGLNEQFF. The CDR3 region has the DNA TGTGCCAGCTCACGGGACAGGGGGCTTAATGAGCAGTTCTTC.

V is TRBV28 and J is TRBJ1-5; the D is unclear. Germline V gene data show CDR1 as MDHEN and CDR2 as SYDVKM. The CDR3 is 11 residues long. V was trimmed by 6 bases and J by 8 bases, leaving 8 bases between them. The CDR3 DNA is TGTGCCAGCAGCCTGTCCGAGCCCCAGCATTTT. Its protein product is CASSLSEPQHF. Variable domain in full (rest from reference TRBV28 and TRBJ1-5): DVKVTQSSRYLVKRTGEKVFLECVQDMDHENMFWYRQDPGLGLRLIYFSYDVKMKEKGDIPEGYSVSREKKERFSLILESASTNQTSMYLCASSLSEPQHFGDGTRLSIL.